This TCR beta chain was sequenced for a study of cytomegalovirus exposure and HLA in healthy donors. Study-level results: Overall, around 160 TCR beta chains were annotated as cytomegalovirus-associated. What was likely a sequencing artifact was a cluster of highly shared sequence variants.

On this clone: Its antigen is not known.

Trimming took 8 bases from V and 5 from J; bases not matched to a gene: 2. The germline V gene has CDR1 PRHDT and CDR2 FYEKMQ (reference sequence). The CDR3 is 13 residues long. Primers for the PCR totalled 60 Vbeta and 13 Jbeta. As processed by the authors: The count from a later analysis was about 80 million unique TCR beta chains, around 11 million of them shared. Assay: immunoSEQ multiplex PCR; the TCRdb copy retains only in-frame clones and omits some. V, J and clone size reflect that table, while D and trimming were determined from the DNA. The sample records around 150,000 clones, approximately 70% being singletons.

Sequenced input: PBMCs. The sequence came from a man aged 35 to 55 in good health and CMV-seropositive. V is TRBV13 and J is TRBJ2-1, with TRBD2 identical over 11 bases. The CDR3: CASQTSGDNEQFF. In DNA form, the CDR3 reads TGTGCCAGCCAGACTAGCGGGGACAATGAGCAGTTCTTC.